This T cell receptor beta chain was sequenced for a study of blood T cell repertoires in COVID-19. Study background: Acute-phase and convalescent COVID-19 samples originated in the United States, Italy and Spain. T cells, B-cell-depleted T cells, or PBMCs supplied cDNA or gDNA.

TCRdb keeps only in-frame clones here, not all; method: immunoSEQ multiplex PCR. The sample has tens of thousands of clones; about 90% are singletons. Sequencing was done on a sample of peripheral blood. The receptor was isolated from a woman aged 35 to 49 with active or convalescent COVID-19.

CDR3 residues: CASSQDSQGSVAGELFF. CDR3 bases: TGCGCCAGCAGCCAAGATTCGCAGGGATCGGTCGCCGGGGAGCTGTTTTTT. The chain has TRBV4-1 and TRBJ2-2; a possible D gene is TRBD1 (5 bases). Trimming shortened V by 0 bases and J by 6 bases, and 17 bases separated the two germline ends. CDR1 and CDR2 (germline): MGHRA, YSYEKL. The CDR3 runs 17 residues.